In this sample, the clone carrying this T cell receptor beta chain turned up a few times. Its antigen remains unidentified. Donors were Caucasian adults residing in Nashville, Tennessee, USA. In unsorted samples, genomic DNA was obtained using 100 million or so PBMCs. The data belong to a study of shared clonotypes between healthy human individuals. Genomic DNA of every subset was divided equally among multiple immunoSEQ plates. The assay was immunoSEQ multiplex PCR, and TCRdb's table has in-frame clones only and misses some. The repertoire holds about half a million clones, with over 75% as singletons. This CDR3 spans 15 amino acids. V lost 4 bases, J lost 7 bases, and 18 bases lay in between. Germline-derived CDR1 and CDR2 are SGHRS and YFSETQ. Study-level points and caveats: Among donors, clonotype sharing was expected to be affected by sequencing depth.

V usage is TRBV5-1 and J usage is TRBJ2-1, with D possibly TRBD1 on 5 matching bases. This sequence originates from a woman in her thirties or forties in good health. Some clones in this sample may be carry-over from other donors' samples. Source material: PBMCs. The CDR3: CASSPDGQGPNEQFF. The CDR3 nucleotides are TGCGCCAGCAGCCCAGATGGGCAGGGCCCAAATGAGCAGTTCTTC.